The 13 T cell receptor beta chains below all came from one sample that was sequenced in a study of neurological immune-mediated disorders. TCRdb itself ran the 5' RACE reads through MiXCR, one entry per CDR3 protein. The sample includes 80,000 to 100,000 distinct CDR3 sequences, nearly 6% of them seen just once. Time point reported: longitudinal time-point 2. The material sequenced was PBMCs. The receptors were gathered from a woman aged 55-75 years with multiple sclerosis.

Relative to its sample, this clonotype is medium-sized. This chain connects TRBV29-1 to TRBJ1-2, with 9 bases matching TRBD1. CDR1 SQVTM and CDR2 ANQGSEA come from the germline V gene. This CDR3 contains 12 residues. The V segment lost 4 bases and the J segment 10 bases; nucleotides outside the gene matches: 7. CDR3 in DNA: TGCAGCGTTGTGGGGGGACAGGGATTCTACACCTTC. Translation gives CSVVGGQGFYTF. Complete variable domain (other parts from reference TRBV29-1 and TRBJ1-2): SAVISQKPSRDICQRGTSLTIQCQVDSQVTMMFWYRQQPGQSLTLIATANQGSEATYESGFVIDKFPISRPNLTFSTLTVSNMSPEDSSIYLCSVVGGQGFYTFGSGTRLTVV.

This clonotype was counted many times. The V and J genes are TRBV18 and TRBJ2-7; no clear D. The ends were cut back, 3 bases at V and 2 bases at J, with 8 bases in the middle. From germline, CDR1 is KGHSH and CDR2 LQKENI. The CDR3 is 13 residues long. The DNA of the CDR3 is TGTGCCAGCTCACCCTCAGAAACCTACGAGCAGTACTTC. It encodes CASSPSETYEQYF.

This clonotype was observed at least ten times. The chain's CDR3 is CASSLLSGNTGELFF. CDR3 DNA: TGTGCCAGCAGCTTATTGAGCGGGAACACCGGGGAGCTGTTTTTT. The gene calls are TRBV7-9 and TRBJ2-2; tentative D call: TRBD2 (5 bases). The CDR3 is 15 residues long. Per the germline V gene, CDR1 is SEHNR and CDR2 is FQNEAQ (reference sequence). Trimming took 2 bases from V and 1 from J, leaving 8 bases between them.

This clonotype has ten or more counts. This sequence joins TRBV5-1 and TRBJ2-5; possibly TRBD1 for D (5 bases). The CDR3 is 14 amino acids. V was cut by 2 bases and J by 1 base, with 9 bases left in between. Per the germline V gene, CDR1 is SGHRS and CDR2 is YFSETQ. CDR3 sequence reads: CASSFRQPQETQYF. As DNA, the CDR3 is TGCGCCAGCAGCTTCAGACAGCCCCAAGAGACCCAGTACTTC.

Many counts were recorded for this clonotype. The chain combines TRBV5-1 with TRBJ2-5; the match to TRBD2 covers 14 bases. CDR1 SGHRS and CDR2 YFSETQ come from the germline V gene. The CDR3 totals 17 residues. The V gene end was trimmed by 1 base and the J gene end by 5 bases; junction bases not matched to a gene: 7. The CDR3 is CASSLRTSGGSGETQYF. In DNA form, the CDR3 reads TGCGCCAGCAGCTTGCGGACTAGCGGGGGGTCTGGGGAGACCCAGTACTTC. The variable domain in full, completed from reference TRBV5-1 and TRBJ2-5, reads KAGVTQTPRYLIKTRGQQVTLSCSPISGHRSVSWYQQTPGQGLQFLFEYFSETQRNKGNFPGRFSGRQFSNSRSEMNVSTLELGDSALYLCASSLRTSGGSGETQYFGPGTRLLVL.

The sample holds many counts of this clonotype. This chain links TRBV5-1 with TRBJ1-5; the match to TRBD1 covers 9 bases. This CDR3 is built from 15 residues. Looked up from germline, CDR1 is SGHRS and CDR2 is YFSETQ. J was trimmed by 2 bases and V by 4 bases; bases with no gene match: 4. CDR3 loop: CASSPGQGRNQPQHF. The CDR3 DNA is TGCGCCAGCAGCCCGGGACAGGGTCGCAATCAGCCCCAGCATTTT.

This clonotype occurred many times. V and J are TRBV20-1 and TRBJ1-6, with a weak D call TRBD1 (5 bases). Trimming took 4 bases from V and 10 from J, leaving 11 bases between them. The CDR3 length is 12 residues. Germline CDR1 DFQATT, CDR2 SNEGSKA (reference sequence). The CDR3 loop is CSAKNRQSPLHF. DNA for the CDR3: TGCAGTGCTAAAAACCGACAGTCACCCCTCCACTTT.

This clonotype was counted many times. The rearrangement links TRBV11-3 to TRBJ2-7; D is tentatively TRBD1 or TRBD2 (5 bases each). The CDR3 has 14 residues. Trimming left V 6 bases short and J 3 bases short, with 15 bases between. CDR1 and CDR2 from the germline V gene are SGHNT and YENEEA. The CDR3 sequence: CASSPPGRYYEQYF. In DNA, the CDR3 is TGTGCCAGCAGTCCTCCGGGACGGTACTACGAGCAGTACTTC. The complete variable domain, with remaining parts taken from reference TRBV11-3 and TRBJ2-7, reads EAGVVQSPRYKIIEKKQPVAFWCNPISGHNTLYWYLQNLGQGPELLIRYENEEAVDDSQLPKDRFSAERLKGVDSTLKIQPAELGDSAVYLCASSPPGRYYEQYFGPGTRLTVT.

This clonotype showed up many times. This sequence joins TRBV20-1 and TRBJ1-2; tentatively, D is TRBD1 (6 bases). The germline V gene encodes CDR1 DFQATT and CDR2 SNEGSKA (reference sequence). The CDR3 covers 15 residues. V was cut by 6 bases and J by 4 bases, with 21 bases left in between. This CDR3 is CSASRGGRATYGYTF. In DNA, the CDR3 is TGCAGTGCCTCTCGTGGGGGGCGTGCGACCTATGGCTACACCTTC.

This clonotype was seen at least ten times. The chain uses TRBV7-8 and TRBJ1-5, with D hard to call. Trimming took off 3 bases at V and 3 bases at J, with 15 bases between the two ends. CDR1 and CDR2 from the germline V gene are SGHVS and FQNEAQ. The length of the CDR3 is 16 residues. The CDR3 sequence: CASSLAVGINNQPQHF. The CDR3 DNA follows: TGTGCCAGCAGCTTGGCAGTAGGAATTAACAATCAGCCCCAGCATTTT.

There are many counts of this clonotype. This chain connects TRBV18 to TRBJ1-5; D call uncertain. In germline, CDR1 is KGHSH, CDR2 LQKENI. The CDR3 sequence is 13 residues long. Deletions cut 0 bases from V and 7 bases from J, with 7 bases between. In DNA, the CDR3 is TGTGCCAGCTCACCACCTGGGGTCCAGCCCCAGCATTTT. As protein: CASSPPGVQPQHF.

This clonotype was counted ten times or more. The chain combines TRBV20-1 with TRBJ1-1; TRBD1 agrees at 7 bases. V trimming: 3 bases; J trimming: 1 base; junction bases outside the gene matches: 5. The CDR3 has 14 residues. Germline values: CDR1 DFQATT, CDR2 SNEGSKA (reference sequence). The CDR3 region is CSARKGGKNTEAFF. Written as DNA, the CDR3 is TGCAGTGCTAGGAAAGGGGGCAAGAACACTGAAGCTTTCTTT.

In this sample, this clonotype is medium-sized. The rearrangement uses TRBV28 and TRBJ2-5; tentative D call: TRBD1 (6 bases). In germline, CDR1 is MDHEN, CDR2 SYDVKM. The CDR3 covers 16 residues. V lost 4 bases and J lost 3, with 18 bases in between. The CDR3 DNA reads as TGTGCCAGCAGTTCCTCTCGGACAGCCAGAAAAGAGACCCAGTACTTC. As protein: CASSSSRTARKETQYF.